These T cell receptor beta chains were read from a single sample in a study of cytomegalovirus exposure and HLA in healthy donors. Here immunoSEQ multiplex PCR was the method, and the copy in TCRdb shows in-frame clones only, minus some. This sample has approximately 120,000 clones, with more than 65% found just once. The specimen was PBMCs. The receptors were sampled from a woman aged 55-70 years in good health and CMV-seropositive. Each CDR3 is given with its conserved first and last residue. The D gene is left open where the match is weak. A clone size is listed for some rows: how often the clone was seen (once, few, many), or a class if it is expanded.

J gene: TRBJ2-5
D gene: TRBD2
V gene: TRBV4-3
clone size: NA
CDR3 protein: CASSQEVSGEIQETQYF
CDR3 DNA: TGCGCCAGCAGCCAAGAGGTTAGCGGGGAGATACAAGAGACCCAGTACTTC

J gene: TRBJ2-7
D gene: TRBD2
V gene: TRBV5-1
clone size: NA
CDR3 protein: CASSYEDRAGGPPYYEQYF
CDR3 DNA: TGCGCCAGCAGTTACGAAGACCGAGCGGGAGGGCCTCCCTACTACGAGCAGTACTTC

J gene: TRBJ1-1
D gene: TRBD1
V gene: TRBV5-1
clone size: NA
CDR3 protein: CASSQAGGGYTEAFF
CDR3 DNA: TGCGCCAGCAGCCAAGCAGGGGGTGGTTACACTGAAGCTTTCTTT

J gene: TRBJ2-7
D gene: TRBD1
V gene: TRBV6-1
clone size: once
CDR3 protein: CASSVNRGPGYEQYF
CDR3 DNA: TGTGCCAGCAGTGTCAACAGGGGACCCGGCTACGAGCAGTACTTC

J gene: TRBJ2-3
D gene: NA
V gene: TRBV7-2
clone size: NA
CDR3 protein: CASSSEDLDTQYF
CDR3 DNA: TGTGCCAGCAGCTCGGAGGATTTGGATACGCAGTATTTT

J gene: TRBJ2-1
D gene: TRBD1
V gene: TRBV18
clone size: once
CDR3 protein: CASSQTTGQGITDEQFF
CDR3 DNA: TGTGCCAGCTCACAAACCACGGGACAGGGGATAACGGATGAGCAGTTCTTC

J gene: TRBJ1-1
D gene: NA
V gene: TRBV2
clone size: few
CDR3 protein: CASSDRGGTEAFF
CDR3 DNA: TGTGCCAGCAGTGACAGGGGTGGCACTGAAGCTTTCTTT

J gene: TRBJ1-5
D gene: TRBD1
V gene: TRBV7-2
clone size: NA
CDR3 protein: CASSLMGQINQPQHF
CDR3 DNA: TGTGCCAGCAGCTTAATGGGACAGATCAATCAGCCCCAGCATTTT

J gene: TRBJ2-4
D gene: NA
V gene: TRBV5-1
clone size: NA
CDR3 protein: CASSPMGGSLLLDIQYF
CDR3 DNA: TGCGCCAGCAGCCCGATGGGGGGTTCGCTGCTGTTGGACATTCAGTACTTC

J gene: TRBJ2-7
D gene: NA
V gene: TRBV29-1
clone size: NA
CDR3 protein: CSVGGTGIYEQYF
CDR3 DNA: TGCAGCGTTGGCGGGACTGGGATTTACGAGCAGTACTTC

J gene: TRBJ2-4
D gene: NA
V gene: TRBV21-1
clone size: few
CDR3 protein: CAAERGIQYF
CDR3 DNA: TGTGCCGCCGAAAGGGGCATTCAGTACTTC

J gene: TRBJ1-2
D gene: NA
V gene: TRBV27
clone size: few
CDR3 protein: CATSTQGVEGYTF
CDR3 DNA: TGTGCCACGTCAACCCAGGGTGTGGAGGGCTACACCTTC

J gene: TRBJ2-7
D gene: NA
V gene: TRBV7-2
clone size: NA
CDR3 protein: CASSLEGPSYEQYF
CDR3 DNA: TGTGCCAGCAGCTTAGAGGGGCCGTCCTACGAGCAGTACTTC

J gene: TRBJ1-5
D gene: NA
V gene: TRBV19
clone size: NA
CDR3 protein: CASSVQMSNQPQHF
CDR3 DNA: TGTGCCAGTAGTGTGCAGATGAGCAATCAGCCCCAGCATTTT

J gene: TRBJ2-7
D gene: NA
V gene: TRBV12-5
clone size: NA
CDR3 protein: CASGLQGAAYEQYF
CDR3 DNA: TGTGCTAGTGGTCTTCAGGGCGCCGCCTACGAGCAGTACTTC

J gene: TRBJ1-5
D gene: TRBD1
V gene: TRBV4-2
clone size: NA
CDR3 protein: CASRLLQGANQPQHF
CDR3 DNA: TGTGCCAGCAGGCTATTACAGGGGGCGAATCAGCCCCAGCATTTT

J gene: TRBJ1-4
D gene: NA
V gene: TRBV7-2
clone size: NA
CDR3 protein: CASSPPGTFNEKLFF
CDR3 DNA: TGTGCCAGCAGCCCCCCCGGGACTTTTAATGAAAAACTGTTTTTT

J gene: TRBJ2-1
D gene: NA
V gene: TRBV7-8
clone size: few
CDR3 protein: CASSAPGTRSNEQFF
CDR3 DNA: TGTGCCAGCAGCGCACCTGGGACAAGGTCCAATGAGCAGTTCTTC

J gene: TRBJ2-1
D gene: NA
V gene: TRBV6-1
clone size: NA
CDR3 protein: CASSEVAGYNEQFF
CDR3 DNA: TGTGCCAGCAGTGAAGTGGCGGGTTACAATGAGCAGTTCTTC

J gene: TRBJ1-2
D gene: NA
V gene: TRBV19
clone size: once
CDR3 protein: CASSFSPQGPYGYTF
CDR3 DNA: TGTGCCAGTAGTTTCTCACCCCAGGGGCCCTATGGCTACACCTTC

J gene: TRBJ1-5
D gene: TRBD1
V gene: TRBV5-1
clone size: NA
CDR3 protein: CASSTGALNQPQHF
CDR3 DNA: TGCGCCAGCTCAACAGGGGCCCTCAATCAGCCCCAGCATTTT

J gene: TRBJ1-2
D gene: TRBD1
V gene: TRBV30
clone size: few
CDR3 protein: CAWRGQGITYTF
CDR3 DNA: TGTGCCTGGCGGGGACAGGGGATTACCTACACCTTC

J gene: TRBJ2-3
D gene: NA
V gene: TRBV11-2
clone size: few
CDR3 protein: CASSSATSSPDTQYF
CDR3 DNA: TGTGCCAGCAGCTCAGCGACTAGTTCCCCAGATACGCAGTATTTT

J gene: TRBJ2-5
D gene: NA
V gene: TRBV11-2
clone size: NA
CDR3 protein: CASSSTGPGTQYF
CDR3 DNA: TGTGCCAGCAGTTCCACAGGTCCCGGGACCCAGTACTTC

J gene: TRBJ2-3
D gene: TRBD2
V gene: TRBV2
clone size: few
CDR3 protein: CASSKGLAGGPSTDTQYF
CDR3 DNA: TGTGCCAGCAGTAAGGGACTAGCGGGAGGACCTAGCACAGATACGCAGTATTTT

J gene: TRBJ2-7
D gene: TRBD1
V gene: TRBV13
clone size: NA
CDR3 protein: CASSQGDRVHEQYF
CDR3 DNA: TGTGCCAGCAGCCAGGGGGACAGGGTTCACGAGCAGTACTTC

J gene: TRBJ2-1
D gene: TRBD1
V gene: TRBV29-1
clone size: NA
CDR3 protein: CSVAGTGGNEQFF
CDR3 DNA: TGCAGCGTCGCCGGGACAGGGGGCAATGAGCAGTTCTTC

J gene: TRBJ1-3
D gene: TRBD1
V gene: TRBV15
clone size: NA
CDR3 protein: CATSRVGQGIGNTIYF
CDR3 DNA: TGTGCCACCAGCAGGGTAGGACAGGGGATAGGAAACACCATATATTTT

J gene: TRBJ1-1
D gene: NA
V gene: TRBV11-2
clone size: NA
CDR3 protein: CASSLDRGRTMNTEAFF
CDR3 DNA: TGTGCCAGCAGCTTAGACAGGGGACGGACCATGAACACTGAAGCTTTCTTT

J gene: TRBJ1-2
D gene: NA
V gene: TRBV29-1
clone size: NA
CDR3 protein: CSVEGIGDYGYTF
CDR3 DNA: TGCAGCGTTGAAGGCATCGGAGACTATGGCTACACCTTC

J gene: TRBJ1-2
D gene: NA
V gene: TRBV6-5
clone size: NA
CDR3 protein: CASSWTEAGYTF
CDR3 DNA: TGTGCCAGCAGCTGGACAGAGGCTGGCTACACCTTC

J gene: TRBJ1-2
D gene: NA
V gene: TRBV14
clone size: NA
CDR3 protein: CASSQLGANYGYTF
CDR3 DNA: TGTGCCAGCAGCCAATTAGGAGCTAACTATGGCTACACCTTC

J gene: TRBJ2-7
D gene: NA
V gene: TRBV6-1
clone size: few
CDR3 protein: CASSLGRQGYEQYF
CDR3 DNA: TGTGCCAGCAGCCTGGGGAGGCAGGGCTACGAGCAGTACTTC

J gene: TRBJ1-2
D gene: TRBD1
V gene: TRBV27
clone size: NA
CDR3 protein: CASSVQGAGGYTF
CDR3 DNA: TGTGCCAGCAGTGTACAGGGGGCTGGAGGCTACACCTTC

J gene: TRBJ1-2
D gene: NA
V gene: TRBV6-1
clone size: once
CDR3 protein: CASSEDTPPYGYTF
CDR3 DNA: TGTGCCAGCAGTGAAGATACTCCCCCCTATGGCTACACCTTC

J gene: TRBJ2-7
D gene: NA
V gene: TRBV5-5
clone size: NA
CDR3 protein: CASSSSTGSYEQYF
CDR3 DNA: TGTGCCAGCAGCTCTTCGACAGGCTCCTACGAGCAGTACTTC

J gene: TRBJ2-1
D gene: NA
V gene: TRBV2
clone size: NA
CDR3 protein: CASSERVAAPYNEQFF
CDR3 DNA: TGTGCCAGCAGTGAAAGGGTAGCGGCCCCCTACAATGAGCAGTTCTTC

J gene: TRBJ2-7
D gene: NA
V gene: TRBV18
clone size: NA
CDR3 protein: CASSPGQGSSYEQYF
CDR3 DNA: TGTGCCAGCTCACCAGGGCAGGGGTCGTCCTACGAGCAGTACTTC

J gene: TRBJ2-1
D gene: TRBD2
V gene: TRBV5-1
clone size: NA
CDR3 protein: CASSSGQTSGVTGEQFF
CDR3 DNA: TGCGCCAGCAGCTCCGGACAGACTAGCGGGGTGACGGGTGAGCAGTTCTTC

J gene: TRBJ2-1
D gene: TRBD2
V gene: TRBV19
clone size: NA
CDR3 protein: CASSRTSGAQAYNEQFF
CDR3 DNA: TGTGCCAGTAGTAGGACTAGCGGGGCCCAGGCCTACAATGAGCAGTTCTTC

J gene: TRBJ2-7
D gene: NA
V gene: TRBV19
clone size: NA
CDR3 protein: CASSIGPSYEQYF
CDR3 DNA: TGTGCCAGTAGTATAGGGCCCTCCTACGAGCAGTACTTC